These 5 T cell receptor beta chains were all obtained from the same sample, sequenced in a study of blood T cell repertoires in COVID-19. Sequencing was performed with immunoSEQ multiplex PCR; in TCRdb, only in-frame clones are kept and a portion is missing. This repertoire shows some 48,000 clones, approximately 84% found once; its top ten account for more than 2.5%. The specimen was peripheral blood. These receptors were collected from a man aged 50 to 59 with acute or convalescent COVID-19.

The J gene is TRBJ2-5, the V gene TRBV28, with 12 bases that match TRBD2. Per germline, CDR1 MDHEN and CDR2 SYDVKM. The CDR3 has 16 amino acids. Losses at the gene ends were 5 bases for V and 5 bases for J; bases not matched to a gene: 9. CDR3 region: CASSTPGTSGLETQYF. The CDR3 DNA sequence: TGTGCCAGCAGTACTCCTGGGACTAGCGGGCTGGAGACCCAGTACTTC. The complete variable domain, with remaining parts taken from reference TRBV28 and TRBJ2-5, reads DVKVTQSSRYLVKRTGEKVFLECVQDMDHENMFWYRQDPGLGLRLIYFSYDVKMKEKGDIPEGYSVSREKKERFSLILESASTNQTSMYLCASSTPGTSGLETQYFGPGTRLLVL.

This clone was found a few times. This chain links TRBV2 with TRBJ2-1, with D hard to call. The CDR3 is 14 residues long. The germline gives CDR1 SNHLY, CDR2 FYNNEI. Trimming removed 3 bases from V and 4 bases from J, with 10 bases in between. CDR3 amino acids: CASSDGVGYNEQFF. CDR3 DNA sequence: TGTGCCAGCAGTGATGGAGTAGGTTACAATGAGCAGTTCTTC.

The rearrangement links TRBV5-1 to TRBJ1-6; D perhaps matches TRBD1 (6 bases). The CDR3 totals 15 residues. Trimming cost V 0 bases and J 7 bases, with 11 bases left between them. From germline, CDR1 is SGHRS and CDR2 YFSETQ. CDR3 DNA: TGCGCCAGCAGCTTGGATGGGGGACACAATTCACCCCTCCACTTT. Its translation: CASSLDGGHNSPLHF.

This rearrangement joins TRBV19 to TRBJ2-4, with D perhaps TRBD2 (6 bases). The CDR3 totals 12 residues. V shed 1 base and J shed 15 bases, with 13 bases lying between them. Germline CDR1 and CDR2: LNHDA and SQIVND (reference sequence). CDR3 region: CASSIVGREVYF. The CDR3 nucleotides are TGTGCCAGTAGTATAGTCGGCAGGGAGGTGTACTTC.

The chain uses TRBV6-5 and TRBJ2-1; TRBD2 agrees at 8 bases. This CDR3 spans 16 amino acids. Germline CDR1 and CDR2: MNHEY and SVGAGI. The trim removed 0 bases at V and 4 bases at J, leaving 5 bases unmatched. As DNA, the CDR3 is TGTGCCAGCAGTTACTCTGGCGGGGGGCTTTACAATGAGCAGTTCTTC. Translating it yields CASSYSGGGLYNEQFF.